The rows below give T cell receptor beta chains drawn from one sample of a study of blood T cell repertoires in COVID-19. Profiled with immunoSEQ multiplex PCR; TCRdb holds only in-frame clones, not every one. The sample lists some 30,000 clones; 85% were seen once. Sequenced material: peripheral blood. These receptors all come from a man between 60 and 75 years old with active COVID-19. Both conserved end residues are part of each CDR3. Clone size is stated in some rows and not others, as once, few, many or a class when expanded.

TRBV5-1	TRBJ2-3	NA	CASSGGIAGGPKDTQYF
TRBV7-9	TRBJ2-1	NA	CASSPPTSGASSYNEQFF
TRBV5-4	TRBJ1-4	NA	CASSYSGANEKLFF
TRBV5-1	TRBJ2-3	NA	CASSLPQLGSTDTQYF
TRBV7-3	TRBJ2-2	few	CASSSGLAGVGTGELFF
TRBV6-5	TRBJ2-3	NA	CASSRDRGVSDTQYF
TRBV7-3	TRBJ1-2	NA	CASSPMGVRGGYTF
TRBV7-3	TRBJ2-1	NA	CASSLRLAGGDEQFF
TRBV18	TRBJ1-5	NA	CASSPLGTDQPQHF
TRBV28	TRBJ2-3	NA	CASSFNRGRGESGSRDTQYF
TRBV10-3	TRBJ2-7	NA	CAISGGASYEQYF
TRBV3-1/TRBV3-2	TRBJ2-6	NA	CASSPVAGANVLTF
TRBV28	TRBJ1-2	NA	CASSSYGTGSYGYTF
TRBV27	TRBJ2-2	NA	CASRSGTRSFTGELFF